A selection of T cell receptor beta chains follows, all from one sample in a study of brain T cells in children with intractable seizures. Assay used: immunoSEQ multiplex PCR; TCRdb lists only in-frame clones, some missing. Here the sample spans around 340,000 clones, over 90% being singletons. The material sequenced was peripheral blood, taken roughly 5 months after surgery. These receptor sequences come from a boy in the first two years of life with tuberous sclerosis and intractable seizures. The CDR3 runs from the conserved cysteine through the conserved F or W. The order of the fields is V gene, D gene, clone size, J gene, CDR3 protein, CDR3 DNA. D genes are given only for firm matches. The listing skips clone size in some rows; elsewhere it reads once, few, many or a size class.

>TRBV19|TRBD2|.|TRBJ2-1
CASSLSGGYNEQFF
TGTGCCAGTAGTTTATCGGGAGGGTACAATGAGCAGTTCTTC
>TRBV5-1|TRBD1|.|TRBJ2-3
CASSLADRGTDTQYF
TGCGCCAGCAGCTTGGCGGACAGGGGCACAGATACGCAGTATTTT
>TRBV5-4|.|.|TRBJ1-2
CATRGRDSNYGYTF
TGTGCCACCAGAGGGAGGGATTCAAACTATGGCTACACCTTC
>TRBV4-2|.|.|TRBJ2-3
CASSQVSGYTDTQYF
TGTGCCAGCAGCCAAGTAAGCGGCTACACAGATACGCAGTATTTT
>TRBV18|.|.|TRBJ2-3
CASSPLRWGTDTQYF
TGTGCCAGCTCACCCCTGAGGTGGGGCACAGATACGCAGTATTTT
>TRBV5-1|.|.|TRBJ1-5
CASSLGGNGNQPQHF
TGCGCCAGCAGCTTGGGAGGGAATGGCAATCAGCCCCAGCATTTT
>TRBV7-9|.|.|TRBJ1-2
CASTGYSGTNYGYTF
TGTGCCAGCACCGGTTACTCAGGGACTAACTATGGCTACACCTTC
>TRBV19|TRBD1|.|TRBJ2-3
CASSRDRGTDTQYF
TGTGCCAGTAGTCGGGACAGGGGCACAGATACGCAGTATTTT
>TRBV6-2/TRBV6-3|TRBD1|.|TRBJ1-5
CASSYSGDRGNQPQHF
TGTGCCAGCAGTTACTCGGGGGACAGGGGCAATCAGCCCCAGCATTTT
>TRBV19|.|.|TRBJ1-4
CASSTGGGEKLFF
TGTGCCAGTTCAACTGGGGGGGGTGAAAAACTGTTTTTT
>TRBV2|TRBD1|once|TRBJ1-5
CASSGTDTTYQPQHF
TGTGCCAGCAGCGGGACAGACACCACCTATCAGCCCCAGCATTTT
>TRBV19|TRBD1|.|TRBJ2-6
CASSITGARSGANVLTF
TGTGCCAGTAGTATAACAGGGGCGCGCTCTGGGGCCAACGTCCTGACTTTC
>TRBV27|.|.|TRBJ1-6
CASSLGYNSPLHF
TGTGCCAGCAGTTTAGGCTATAATTCACCCCTCCACTTT
>TRBV10-1|TRBD1|.|TRBJ2-7
CASSRTGDYEQYF
TGCGCCAGCAGTCGGACAGGGGACTACGAGCAGTACTTC
>TRBV7-2|TRBD2|.|TRBJ2-1
CASSPQVSGGVDEQFF
TGTGCCAGCAGCCCCCAGGTGAGCGGGGGGGTGGATGAGCAGTTCTTC
>TRBV11-2|.|.|TRBJ1-3
CASSRGTARAGNTIYF
TGTGCCAGCAGCCGCGGGACCGCACGAGCTGGAAACACCATATATTTT
>TRBV20-1|.|.|TRBJ2-7
CSVEGAYEQYF
TGCAGTGTAGAGGGGGCCTACGAGCAGTACTTC
>TRBV29-1|TRBD1|.|TRBJ2-3
CSVEDDRGSTDTQYF
TGCAGCGTCGAAGATGACAGGGGGTCCACAGATACGCAGTATTTT
>TRBV5-1|.|.|TRBJ2-2
CASSFGSGDTGELFF
TGCGCCAGCAGCTTTGGGTCGGGAGACACCGGGGAGCTGTTTTTT
>TRBV5-1|.|.|TRBJ2-5
CASSALRLPQETQYF
TGCGCCAGCAGCGCCCTCAGACTACCCCAAGAGACCCAGTACTTC
>TRBV15|TRBD1|.|TRBJ1-4
CATSRDNRGLRGEKLFF
TGTGCCACCAGCAGAGATAACAGGGGCCTCCGCGGGGAAAAACTGTTTTTT
>TRBV24-1|.|.|TRBJ1-1
CATSEHTGSNTEAFF
TGTGCCACCAGTGAGCACACAGGGTCGAACACTGAAGCTTTCTTT
>TRBV1|.|.|TRBJ2-2
CTSRRDRTNTGELFF
TGCACCAGCCGGCGGGACCGTACGAACACCGGGGAGCTGTTTTTT
>TRBV18|.|.|TRBJ1-2
CASSPNHRANYGYTF
TGTGCCAGCTCACCGAATCACCGCGCGAACTATGGCTACACCTTC
>TRBV2|TRBD1|.|TRBJ1-5
CASRATGNGQPQHF
TGTGCCAGCAGAGCGACAGGGAATGGTCAGCCCCAGCATTTT
>TRBV2|TRBD1|.|TRBJ1-1
CAVKQGFAEAFF
TGTGCCGTCAAACAGGGGTTCGCTGAAGCTTTCTTT
>TRBV15|.|.|TRBJ2-7
CATSRGDSYYEQYF
TGTGCCACCAGCAGAGGAGACAGCTACTACGAGCAGTACTTC
>TRBV7-8|.|few|TRBJ2-7
CASSPGFYEQYF
TGTGCCAGCAGCCCGGGATTCTACGAGCAGTACTTC
>TRBV6-5|.|.|TRBJ1-3
CASSYDTRSSGNTIYF
TGTGCCAGCAGTTACGACACCAGGAGCTCTGGAAACACCATATATTTT
>TRBV29-1|.|.|TRBJ2-7
CSVEDISGHPYEQYF
TGCAGCGTTGAAGATATAAGCGGGCACCCCTACGAGCAGTACTTC
>TRBV12-3/TRBV12-4|.|.|TRBJ2-5
CASRLGEKTQYF
TGTGCCAGCAGGCTAGGGGAAAAGACCCAGTACTTC
>TRBV9|.|.|TRBJ2-1
CASSVGVSSYNEQFF
TGTGCCAGCAGCGTAGGGGTGAGCTCCTACAATGAGCAGTTCTTC
>TRBV19|.|once|TRBJ1-2
CASSIQGNYGYTF
TGTGCCAGTAGTATACAGGGAAACTATGGCTACACCTTC
>TRBV7-9|TRBD2|.|TRBJ2-1
CATEVPGLAFDEQFF
TGTGCCACCGAGGTACCGGGACTAGCGTTTGATGAGCAGTTCTTC
>TRBV4-1|.|.|TRBJ2-2
CASRGRSTGELFF
TGCGCCAGCAGGGGGAGGAGCACCGGGGAGCTGTTTTTT
>TRBV4-2|.|.|TRBJ1-1
CASSPPDSRMNTEAFF
TGTGCCAGCAGCCCCCCGGACAGTCGTATGAACACTGAAGCTTTCTTT
>TRBV29-1|.|once|TRBJ2-7
CSVETGVSYEQYF
TGCAGCGTTGAAACCGGGGTTTCCTACGAGCAGTACTTC
>TRBV19|TRBD1|.|TRBJ1-2
CASRTGDGYTF
TGTGCCAGTAGGACAGGGGATGGCTACACCTTC
>TRBV5-5|TRBD1|.|TRBJ2-5
CASTVYQGDQETQYF
TGTGCCAGCACCGTATACCAGGGGGACCAAGAGACCCAGTACTTC
>TRBV28|.|once|TRBJ1-1
CATRDPNTEAFF
TGTGCCACCCGGGACCCGAACACTGAAGCTTTCTTT
>TRBV7-6|TRBD2|.|TRBJ2-1
CASSLVAGVYNEQFF
TGTGCCAGCAGCTTAGTGGCGGGAGTCTACAATGAGCAGTTCTTC
>TRBV2|.|.|TRBJ1-2
CASSEAQPFTNYGYTF
TGTGCCAGCAGTGAAGCGCAGCCCTTTACTAACTATGGCTACACCTTC
>TRBV30|.|.|TRBJ2-3
CAWSVGGTADTQYF
TGTGCCTGGAGTGTAGGCGGGACGGCAGATACGCAGTATTTT
>TRBV7-9|.|.|TRBJ2-5
CASRVGETQYF
TGTGCCAGCAGGGTTGGCGAGACCCAGTACTTC
>TRBV28|.|.|TRBJ2-4
CASSLFPLQGRYF
TGTGCCAGCAGTTTATTCCCTTTGCAAGGACGGTACTTC
>TRBV18|.|.|TRBJ2-1
CASLRDAINEQFF
TGTGCCAGCCTCCGGGACGCAATCAATGAGCAGTTCTTC
>TRBV25-1|TRBD2|.|TRBJ2-7
CATVRDYSYEQYF
TGTGCCACCGTGAGGGACTACTCCTACGAGCAGTACTTC
>TRBV9|TRBD2|.|TRBJ2-3
CASSAGTSGGLTDTQYF
TGTGCCAGCAGCGCCGGGACTAGCGGGGGCCTCACAGATACGCAGTATTTT
>TRBV7-2|.|.|TRBJ1-6
CASSLSGGSSPLHF
TGTGCCAGCAGCTTATCGGGGGGCTCTTCACCCCTCCACTTT
>TRBV4-1|.|once|TRBJ2-5
CASSLRAPTVETQYF
TGCGCCAGCAGCCTCCGGGCCCCCACGGTGGAGACCCAGTACTTC
>TRBV30|.|.|TRBJ2-1
CAWSVRGNTYNEQFF
TGTGCCTGGAGTGTGAGAGGGAACACCTACAATGAGCAGTTCTTC